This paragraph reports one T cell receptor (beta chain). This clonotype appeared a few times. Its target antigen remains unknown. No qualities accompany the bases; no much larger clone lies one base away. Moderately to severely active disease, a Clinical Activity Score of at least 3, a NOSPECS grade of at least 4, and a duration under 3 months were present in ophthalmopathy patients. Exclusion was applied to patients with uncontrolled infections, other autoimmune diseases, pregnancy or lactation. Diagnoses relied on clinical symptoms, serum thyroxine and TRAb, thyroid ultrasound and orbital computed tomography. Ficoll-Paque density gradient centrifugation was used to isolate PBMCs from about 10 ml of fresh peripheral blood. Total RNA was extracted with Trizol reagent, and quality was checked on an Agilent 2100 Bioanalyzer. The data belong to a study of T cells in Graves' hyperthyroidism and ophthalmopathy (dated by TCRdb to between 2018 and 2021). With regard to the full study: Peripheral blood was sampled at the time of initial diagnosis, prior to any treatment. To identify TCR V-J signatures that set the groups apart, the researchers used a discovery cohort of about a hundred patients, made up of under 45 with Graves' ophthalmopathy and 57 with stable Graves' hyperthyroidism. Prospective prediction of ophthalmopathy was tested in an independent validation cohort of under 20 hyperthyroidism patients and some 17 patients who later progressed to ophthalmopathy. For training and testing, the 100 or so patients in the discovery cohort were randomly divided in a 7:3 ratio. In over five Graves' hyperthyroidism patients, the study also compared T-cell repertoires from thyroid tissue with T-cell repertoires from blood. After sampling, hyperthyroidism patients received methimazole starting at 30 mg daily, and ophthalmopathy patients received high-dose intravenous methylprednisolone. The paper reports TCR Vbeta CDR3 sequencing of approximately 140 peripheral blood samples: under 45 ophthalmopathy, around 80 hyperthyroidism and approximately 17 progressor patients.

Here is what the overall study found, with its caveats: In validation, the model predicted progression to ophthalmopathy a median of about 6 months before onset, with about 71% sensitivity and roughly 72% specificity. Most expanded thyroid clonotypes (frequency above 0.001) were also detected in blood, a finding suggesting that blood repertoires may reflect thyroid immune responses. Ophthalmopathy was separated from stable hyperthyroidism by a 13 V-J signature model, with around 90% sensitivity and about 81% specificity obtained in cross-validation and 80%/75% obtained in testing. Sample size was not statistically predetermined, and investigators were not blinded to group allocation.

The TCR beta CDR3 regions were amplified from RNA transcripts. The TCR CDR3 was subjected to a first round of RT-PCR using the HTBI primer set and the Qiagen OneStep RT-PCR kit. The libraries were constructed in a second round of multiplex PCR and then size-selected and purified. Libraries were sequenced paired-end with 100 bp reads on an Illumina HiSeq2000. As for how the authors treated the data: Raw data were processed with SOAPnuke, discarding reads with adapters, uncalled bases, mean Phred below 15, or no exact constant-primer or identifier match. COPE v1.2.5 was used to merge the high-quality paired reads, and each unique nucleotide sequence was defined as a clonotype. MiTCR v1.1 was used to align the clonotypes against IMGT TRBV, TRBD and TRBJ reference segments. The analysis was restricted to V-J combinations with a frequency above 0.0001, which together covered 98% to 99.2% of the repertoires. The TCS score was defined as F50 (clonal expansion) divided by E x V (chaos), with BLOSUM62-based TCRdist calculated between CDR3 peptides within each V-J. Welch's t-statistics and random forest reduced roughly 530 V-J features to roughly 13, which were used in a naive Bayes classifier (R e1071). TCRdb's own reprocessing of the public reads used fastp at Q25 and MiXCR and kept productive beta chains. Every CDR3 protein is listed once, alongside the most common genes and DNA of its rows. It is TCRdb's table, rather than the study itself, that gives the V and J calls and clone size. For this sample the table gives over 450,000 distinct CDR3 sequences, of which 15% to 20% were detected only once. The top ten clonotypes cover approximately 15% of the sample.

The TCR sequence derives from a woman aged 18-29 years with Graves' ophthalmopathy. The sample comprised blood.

The DNA reads as follows: TGTGCCTGGAGTCCCTCGTGGCGGGGGTCCGCGAACACCGGGGAGCTGTTTTTT. The encoded protein is CAWSPSWRGSANTGELFF. The sequence joins TRBV30 to TRBJ2-2, with 7 middle bases fitting TRBD2. Based on the germline V gene (reference sequence), the CDR1 and CDR2 sequences are GTSNPN and SVGIG. Germline trimming amounts to 2 bases on V and 0 bases on J, with 12 as the count of junction bases outside the gene matches. The CDR3 starts with the cysteine, ends with the phenylalanine, and has 18 residues. The DNA shown is the 54-base CDR3, in frame from base 1. The CDR3, completed at both ends by the reference TRBV30 and TRBJ2-2 genes, gives the full variable domain SQTIHQWPATLVQPVGSPLSLECTVEGTSNPNLYWYRQAAGRGLQLLFYSVGIGQISSEVPQNLSASRPQDRQFILSSKKLLLSDSGFYLCAWSPSWRGSANTGELFFGEGSRLTVL.